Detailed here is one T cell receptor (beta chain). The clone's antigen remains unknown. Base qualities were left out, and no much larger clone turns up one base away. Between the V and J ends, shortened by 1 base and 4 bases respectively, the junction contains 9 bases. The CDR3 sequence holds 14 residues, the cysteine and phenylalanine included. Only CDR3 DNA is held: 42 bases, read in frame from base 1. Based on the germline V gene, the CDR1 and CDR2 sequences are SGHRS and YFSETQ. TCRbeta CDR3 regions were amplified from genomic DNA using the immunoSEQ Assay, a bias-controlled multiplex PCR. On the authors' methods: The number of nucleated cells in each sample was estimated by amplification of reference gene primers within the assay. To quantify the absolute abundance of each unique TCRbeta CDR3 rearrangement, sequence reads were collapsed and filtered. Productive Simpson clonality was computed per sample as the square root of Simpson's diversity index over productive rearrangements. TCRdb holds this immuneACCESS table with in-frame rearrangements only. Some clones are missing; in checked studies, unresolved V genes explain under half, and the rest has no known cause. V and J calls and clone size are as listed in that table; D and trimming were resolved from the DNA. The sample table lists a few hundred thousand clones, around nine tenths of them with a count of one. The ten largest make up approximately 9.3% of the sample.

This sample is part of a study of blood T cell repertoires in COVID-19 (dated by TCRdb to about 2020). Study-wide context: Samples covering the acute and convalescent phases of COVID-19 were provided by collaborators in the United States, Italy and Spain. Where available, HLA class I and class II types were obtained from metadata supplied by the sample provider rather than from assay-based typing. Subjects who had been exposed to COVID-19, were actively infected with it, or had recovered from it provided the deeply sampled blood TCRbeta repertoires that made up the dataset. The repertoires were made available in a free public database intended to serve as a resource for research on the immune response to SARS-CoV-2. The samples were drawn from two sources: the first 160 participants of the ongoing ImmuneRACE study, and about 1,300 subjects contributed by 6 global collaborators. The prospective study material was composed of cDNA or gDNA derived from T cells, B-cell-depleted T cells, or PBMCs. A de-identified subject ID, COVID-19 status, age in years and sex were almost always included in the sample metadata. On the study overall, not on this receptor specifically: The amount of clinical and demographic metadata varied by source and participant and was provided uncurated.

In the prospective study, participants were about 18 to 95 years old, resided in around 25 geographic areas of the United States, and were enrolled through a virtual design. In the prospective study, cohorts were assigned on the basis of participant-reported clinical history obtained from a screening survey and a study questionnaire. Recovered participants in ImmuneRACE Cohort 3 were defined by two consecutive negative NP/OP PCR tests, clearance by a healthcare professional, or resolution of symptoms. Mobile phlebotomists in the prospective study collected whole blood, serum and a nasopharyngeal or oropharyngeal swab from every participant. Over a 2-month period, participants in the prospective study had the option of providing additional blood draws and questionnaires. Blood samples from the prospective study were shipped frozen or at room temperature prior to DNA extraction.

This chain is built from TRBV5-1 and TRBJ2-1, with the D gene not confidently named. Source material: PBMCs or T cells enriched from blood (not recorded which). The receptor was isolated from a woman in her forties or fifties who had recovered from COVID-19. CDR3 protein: CASSLFSEYNEQFF. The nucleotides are TGCGCCAGCAGCTTGTTTTCCGAGTACAATGAGCAGTTCTTC. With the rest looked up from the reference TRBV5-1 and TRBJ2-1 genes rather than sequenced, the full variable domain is KAGVTQTPRYLIKTRGQQVTLSCSPISGHRSVSWYQQTPGQGLQFLFEYFSETQRNKGNFPGRFSGRQFSNSRSEMNVSTLELGDSALYLCASSLFSEYNEQFFGPGTRLTVL.